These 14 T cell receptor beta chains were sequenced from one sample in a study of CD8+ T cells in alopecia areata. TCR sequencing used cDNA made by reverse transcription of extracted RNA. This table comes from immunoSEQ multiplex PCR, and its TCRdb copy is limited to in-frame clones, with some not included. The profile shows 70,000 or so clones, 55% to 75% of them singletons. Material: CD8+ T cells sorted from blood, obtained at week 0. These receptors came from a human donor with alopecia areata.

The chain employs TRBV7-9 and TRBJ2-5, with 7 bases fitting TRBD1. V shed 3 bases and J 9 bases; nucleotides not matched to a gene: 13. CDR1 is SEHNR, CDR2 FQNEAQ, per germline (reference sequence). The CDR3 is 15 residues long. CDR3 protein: CASSFTGTAGSAQYF. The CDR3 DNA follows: TGTGCCAGCAGCTTCACCGGGACAGCCGGTTCGGCCCAGTACTTC.

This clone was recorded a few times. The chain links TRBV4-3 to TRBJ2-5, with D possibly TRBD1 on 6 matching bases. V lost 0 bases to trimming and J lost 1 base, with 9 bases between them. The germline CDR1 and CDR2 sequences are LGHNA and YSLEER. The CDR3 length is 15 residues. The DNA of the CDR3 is TGCGCCAGCAGCCAAGATCCGGACAGCCAAGAGACCCAGTACTTC. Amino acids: CASSQDPDSQETQYF.

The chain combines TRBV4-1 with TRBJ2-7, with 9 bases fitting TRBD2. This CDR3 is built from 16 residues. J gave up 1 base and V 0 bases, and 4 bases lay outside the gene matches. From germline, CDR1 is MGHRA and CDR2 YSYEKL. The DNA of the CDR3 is TGCGCCAGCAGCCAAGATCGCAGCGGGGGGTCCTACGAGCAGTACTTC. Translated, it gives CASSQDRSGGSYEQYF.

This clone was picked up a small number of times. This CDR3 is CAISEGLAGGPIDTQYF. The CDR3 bases are TGTGCCATCAGTGAGGGATTAGCGGGGGGGCCGATAGATACGCAGTATTTT. The V and J genes are TRBV10-3 and TRBJ2-3; 11 bases are shared with TRBD2. The germline V gene has CDR1 ENHRY and CDR2 SYGVKD. V was clipped by 2 bases and J by 5 bases; unmatched bases: 9. The CDR3 sequence is 17 residues long.

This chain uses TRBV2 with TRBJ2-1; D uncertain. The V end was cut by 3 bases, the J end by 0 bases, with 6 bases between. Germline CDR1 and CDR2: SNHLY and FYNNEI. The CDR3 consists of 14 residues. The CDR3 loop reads CASSDPGSYNEQFF. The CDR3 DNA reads TGTGCCAGCAGTGACCCAGGCTCCTACAATGAGCAGTTCTTC.

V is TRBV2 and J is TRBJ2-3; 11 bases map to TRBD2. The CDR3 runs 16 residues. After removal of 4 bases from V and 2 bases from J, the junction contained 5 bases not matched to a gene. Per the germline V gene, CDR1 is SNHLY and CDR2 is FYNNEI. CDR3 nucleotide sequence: TGTGCCAGCAGTGTGACTAGCGGGGCCACCACAGATACGCAGTATTTT. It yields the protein CASSVTSGATTDTQYF.

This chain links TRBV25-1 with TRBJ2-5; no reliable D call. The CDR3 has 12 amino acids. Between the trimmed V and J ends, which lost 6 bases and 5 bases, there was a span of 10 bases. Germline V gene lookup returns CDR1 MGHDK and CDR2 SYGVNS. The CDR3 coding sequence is TGTGCCAGCAGCAAGGTGTGGGAGACCCAGTACTTC. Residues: CASSKVWETQYF.

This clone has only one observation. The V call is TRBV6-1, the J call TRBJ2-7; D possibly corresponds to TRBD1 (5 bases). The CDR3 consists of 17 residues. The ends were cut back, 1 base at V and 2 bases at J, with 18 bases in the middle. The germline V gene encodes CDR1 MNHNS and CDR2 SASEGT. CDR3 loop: CASSEVDIGEVAYEQYF. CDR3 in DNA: TGTGCCAGCAGTGAAGTGGACATTGGGGAAGTAGCCTACGAGCAGTACTTC.

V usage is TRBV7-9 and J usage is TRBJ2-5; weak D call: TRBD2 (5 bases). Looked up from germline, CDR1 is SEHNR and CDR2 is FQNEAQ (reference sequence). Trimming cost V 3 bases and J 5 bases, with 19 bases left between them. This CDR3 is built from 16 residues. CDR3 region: CASSLYPAAGGETQYF. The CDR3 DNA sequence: TGTGCCAGCAGCTTGTATCCTGCGGCAGGCGGGGAGACCCAGTACTTC.

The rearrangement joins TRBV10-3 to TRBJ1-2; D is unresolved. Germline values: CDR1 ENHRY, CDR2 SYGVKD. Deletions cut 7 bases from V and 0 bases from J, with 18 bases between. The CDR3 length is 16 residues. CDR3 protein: CAITPTGDKANYGYTF. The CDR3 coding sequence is TGTGCCATCACCCCTACTGGAGATAAAGCTAACTATGGCTACACCTTC.

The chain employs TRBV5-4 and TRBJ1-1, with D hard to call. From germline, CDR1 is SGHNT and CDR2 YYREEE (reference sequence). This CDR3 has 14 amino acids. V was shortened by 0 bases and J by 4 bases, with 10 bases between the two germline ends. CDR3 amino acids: CASSLAVTSTEAFF. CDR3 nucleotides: TGTGCCAGCAGCTTGGCCGTCACAAGCACTGAAGCTTTCTTT.

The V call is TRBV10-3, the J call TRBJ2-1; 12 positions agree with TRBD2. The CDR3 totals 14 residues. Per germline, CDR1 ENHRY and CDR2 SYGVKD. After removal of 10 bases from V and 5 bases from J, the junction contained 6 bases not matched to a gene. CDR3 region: CATRLAGANNEQFF. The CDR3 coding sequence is TGTGCCACAAGACTAGCGGGGGCAAACAATGAGCAGTTCTTC.

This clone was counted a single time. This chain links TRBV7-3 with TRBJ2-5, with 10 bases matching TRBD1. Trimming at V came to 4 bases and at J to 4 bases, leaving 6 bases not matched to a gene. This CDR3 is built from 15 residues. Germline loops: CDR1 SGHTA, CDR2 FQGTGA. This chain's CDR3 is CASSSTGQGIETQYF. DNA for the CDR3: TGTGCCAGCAGCTCAACGGGACAGGGGATAGAGACCCAGTACTTC.

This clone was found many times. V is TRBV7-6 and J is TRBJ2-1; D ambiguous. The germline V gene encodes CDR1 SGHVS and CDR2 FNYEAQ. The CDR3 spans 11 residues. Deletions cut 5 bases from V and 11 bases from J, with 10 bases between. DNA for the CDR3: TGTGCCAGCAGCGTGGGAACCCAGCAGTTCTTC. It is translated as CASSVGTQQFF. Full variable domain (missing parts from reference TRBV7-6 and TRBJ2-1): GAGVSQSPRYKVTKRGQDVALRCDPISGHVSLYWYRQALGQGPEFLTYFNYEAQQDKSGLPNDRFSAERPEGSISTLTIQRTEQRDSAMYRCASSVGTQQFFGPGTRLTVL.